This T cell receptor beta chain was found in a study of blood T cell repertoires in COVID-19. Study in general: Acute and convalescent COVID-19 samples came from the United States, Italy and Spain. PBMCs, B-cell-depleted T cells, or T cells were the source of the cDNA or gDNA that made up the material.

Trimming stripped 5 bases from V and 11 bases from J, with 14 bases between. Germline CDR1 reads GTSNPN; CDR2 reads SVGIG (reference sequence). The CDR3 has 11 residues. In the study's own analysis: Amplifying reference gene primers gave estimates of nucleated cell counts. Produced via immunoSEQ multiplex PCR; TCRdb's table is partial and in-frame only. The V and J calls and clone size come from that table; D and trimming were worked out from the DNA. In the table there are about 130,000 clones, around 85% of which are singletons. V usage is TRBV30 and J usage is TRBJ2-3; D remains unclear. The receptor was derived from a human donor in a cohort sampled during active COVID-19. Sequencing was done on a sample of peripheral blood. In DNA form, the CDR3 reads TGTGCCTGGGACGTATCGAGGAGGCAGTATTTT. Translation gives CAWDVSRRQYF.